This T cell receptor (beta chain) stems from a study of technical replicates of blood from several donors. This table comes from immunoSEQ multiplex PCR, and its TCRdb copy is limited to in-frame clones, with some not included. This table has tens of thousands of clones, 95% to 98% appearing once. The germline V and J ends were trimmed by 3 bases and 5 bases, with 17 bases remaining between them. There are 16 residues in the CDR3. Germline CDR1 is MDHEN and CDR2 is SYDVKM. The rearrangement links TRBV28 to TRBJ2-1; the D gene is possibly TRBD1 (7 bases). The source is a human donor in good health. The sequencing input was T cells isolated from PBMCs. DNA of the CDR3: TGTGCCAGCAGTTTTCCGGGGGACAGAGCTGACAATGAGCAGTTCTTC. Its protein is CASSFPGDRADNEQFF.